Each of the 32 T cell receptor beta chains below was sequenced from the same sample in a study of early T cells in non-severe SARS-CoV-2 infection. TCRdb used MiXCR to reprocess the 5' RACE reads, holding one entry per CDR3 protein. Of some 45,000 distinct CDR3 sequences detected, 4% appear once; the ten largest clones hold 3% to 3.5%. Sequencing was done on a sample of whole blood. The receptors here all came from an adult who was a healthcare worker with PCR-confirmed SARS-CoV-2 infection or an uninfected control (not recorded which).

In its sample, this clonotype was seen many times. The chain uses TRBV11-3 and TRBJ2-7, with 12 positions matching TRBD2. The V gene end was trimmed by 5 bases and the J gene end by 0 bases; junction bases not matched to a gene: 8. This CDR3 region has 17 residues. Germline CDR1 and CDR2: SGHNT and YENEEA. The CDR3 reads CASSARTSGKPSYEQYF. The DNA of the CDR3 is TGTGCCAGCAGCGCCCGGACTAGCGGGAAGCCCTCCTACGAGCAGTACTTC.

In this sample, this clonotype turned up once. The chain recombines TRBV2 with TRBJ2-7; D is undetermined. The CDR3 is made up of 13 amino acids. Between the trimmed V and J ends, which lost 4 bases and 6 bases, there was a span of 13 bases. The germline CDR1 and CDR2 sequences are SNHLY and FYNNEI. The CDR3 nucleotides are TGTGCCAGCAGTGGAGTCGACAAAGGCGAGCAGTACTTC. It encodes CASSGVDKGEQYF.

This clonotype has at least ten counts. The chain couples TRBV29-1 to TRBJ2-3; 7 nucleotides match TRBD1. V trimming: 6 bases; J trimming: 1 base; junction bases outside the gene matches: 7. The CDR3 is 14 residues long. The V gene's germline CDR1 is SQVTM and CDR2 ANQGSEA. CDR3 residues: CSVVLGQGTDTQYF. The CDR3 DNA is TGCAGCGTGGTCCTCGGACAGGGCACAGATACGCAGTATTTT.

This clonotype was detected ten times or more. The chain couples TRBV19 to TRBJ1-5; D gene unclear. V dropped 7 bases and J dropped 1 base, with 14 bases sitting between them. The CDR3 runs to 15 residues. Germline V gene sequence: CDR1 LNHDA, CDR2 SQIVND (reference sequence). Here the CDR3 reads CASTVSRGSNQPQHF. CDR3 coding DNA: TGTGCCAGTACCGTCTCCCGTGGAAGCAATCAGCCCCAGCATTTT.

This chain links TRBV2 with TRBJ2-4; no definite D call. V gave up 2 bases and J gave up 0 bases, with 11 bases separating them. CDR3 length: 16 amino acids. Germline V CDR1 and CDR2: SNHLY, FYNNEI. Here the CDR3 DNA reads TGTGCCAGCAGTGAACCCCGACATAAAGCCAAAAACATTCAGTACTTC. It specifies CASSEPRHKAKNIQYF.

This clonotype came up many times. The rearrangement joins TRBV5-1 to TRBJ1-1, with 10 nucleotides matching TRBD1. The CDR3 totals 17 residues. CDR1 and CDR2 (germline): SGHRS, YFSETQ. J was trimmed by 3 bases and V by 6 bases; bases with no gene match: 14. The CDR3 DNA follows: TGCGCCAGCATCACCTTTTACGCAGGACAGGGGGACACTGAAGCTTTCTTT. It is translated as CASITFYAGQGDTEAFF.

V usage is TRBV11-2 and J usage is TRBJ2-7; D is perhaps TRBD2 (6 bases). CDR3 length: 15 amino acids. V shed 3 bases and J shed 2 bases, with 14 bases lying between them. The germline V gene has CDR1 SGHAT and CDR2 FQNNGV. The CDR3: CASSFGSGGPYEQYF. CDR3 nucleotide sequence: TGTGCCAGCAGCTTTGGGTCCGGAGGGCCCTACGAGCAGTACTTC.

V is TRBV7-3 and J is TRBJ1-6; D might be TRBD1 (5 bases). Trimming pared 4 bases from V and 5 bases from J, leaving 15 bases between. The germline V gene encodes CDR1 SGHTA and CDR2 FQGTGA. This CDR3 region has 16 residues. CDR3 DNA sequence: TGTGCCAGCAGCTCCATTGCCAGGGAAGATAATTCACCCCTCCACTTT. Translation gives CASSSIAREDNSPLHF.

Many counts were recorded for this clonotype. V usage is TRBV12-5 and J usage is TRBJ2-7, with D tentatively TRBD1 (5 bases). The CDR3 sequence is 13 residues long. V was cut by 6 bases and J by 3 bases, with 12 bases left in between. The germline CDR1 and CDR2 sequences are LGHNT and FRNRAP. The CDR3, as DNA: TGTGCTAGTGGAAGACAGAACTTCTACGAGCAGTACTTC. It translates to CASGRQNFYEQYF.

In this sample, this clonotype turned up many times. CDR3 coding DNA: TGTGCCAGCAGTGCAACCCCCAGACTAGCGGGATGGAACGAGCAGTACTTC. It specifies CASSATPRLAGWNEQYF. The V and J genes are TRBV12-3 or TRBV12-4 and TRBJ2-7; 11 bases are shared with TRBD2. The trim removed 5 bases at V and 5 bases at J, leaving 14 bases unmatched. The CDR3 spans 17 residues.

This clonotype was recorded many times. The rearrangement links TRBV7-8 to TRBJ2-7; the match to TRBD1 covers 8 bases. CDR1 SGHVS and CDR2 FQNEAQ come from the germline V gene. The CDR3 spans 16 residues. V lost 0 bases and J lost 2; bases outside the gene matches: 6. The CDR3 bases are TGTGCCAGCAGCTTAGCGCCCTGGACAGGGACCTACGAGCAGTACTTC. It codes for CASSLAPWTGTYEQYF.

This clonotype occurred many times. The gene calls are TRBV20-1 and TRBJ2-3; 7 bases are a match to TRBD2. This CDR3 is built from 14 residues. The ends lost 1 base at V and 8 bases at J; junction bases unmatched: 9. Germline values: CDR1 DFQATT, CDR2 SNEGSKA (reference sequence). The CDR3 sequence is CSARARGVYGTQYF. The CDR3 DNA is TGCAGTGCTAGAGCCCGGGGGGTCTACGGTACGCAGTATTTT.

This clonotype was recorded many times. This sequence joins TRBV10-3 and TRBJ2-1; 8 bases are shared with TRBD1. V trimming: 4 bases; J trimming: 3 bases; junction bases outside the gene matches: 5. The CDR3 covers 15 residues. Germline values: CDR1 ENHRY, CDR2 SYGVKD. The CDR3 sequence is CAISADRGSYNEQFF. Written as DNA, the CDR3 is TGTGCCATCAGTGCCGACAGGGGAAGCTACAATGAGCAGTTCTTC.

The J gene is TRBJ1-1, the V gene TRBV7-9; the match to TRBD1 covers 11 bases. V shed 4 bases and J 1 base; nucleotides not matched to a gene: 11. In germline, CDR1 is SEHNR, CDR2 FQNEAQ (reference sequence). The length of the CDR3 is 18 residues. The CDR3 sequence: CASSSGRTGGMGNTEAFF. CDR3 bases: TGTGCCAGCAGCTCCGGAAGGACAGGGGGCATGGGGAACACTGAAGCTTTCTTT.

The gene calls are TRBV7-6 and TRBJ2-5; D assignment may be TRBD1 or TRBD2 (5 bases each). CDR1 and CDR2 from the germline V gene are SGHVS and FNYEAQ. The CDR3 consists of 14 residues. V was cut by 1 base and J by 6 bases, with 12 bases left in between. In nucleotides, the CDR3 is TGTGCCAGCAGCTTAGGTGGGGGAGCCCAGACCCAGTACTTC. Translation: CASSLGGGAQTQYF.

This clonotype was observed many times. This chain uses TRBV7-8 with TRBJ2-5, with TRBD2 matching 11 bases. The CDR3 length is 19 residues. Trimming at V came to 5 bases and at J to 3 bases, leaving 17 bases not matched to a gene. Germline V gives CDR1 SGHVS, CDR2 FQNEAQ. The CDR3 DNA reads TGTGCCAGCAGCCCCTACCTCTCCGCACTACTAGCGGGAGAAGAGACCCAGTACTTC. Its protein product is CASSPYLSALLAGEETQYF. Variable domain in full (rest from reference TRBV7-8 and TRBJ2-5): GAGVSQSPRYKVAKRGQDVALRCDPISGHVSLFWYQQALGQGPEFLTYFQNEAQLDKSGLPSDRFFAERPEGSVSTLKIQRTQQEDSAVYLCASSPYLSALLAGEETQYFGPGTRLLVL.

This clonotype was recorded many times. This chain connects TRBV27 to TRBJ2-1, with TRBD2 matching 9 bases. V shed 3 bases and J 8 bases; nucleotides not matched to a gene: 8. The CDR3 runs 15 residues. CDR1 is MNHEY, CDR2 SMNVEV, per germline (reference sequence). CDR3 protein: CASSLRGSGSYEQFF. The CDR3 bases are TGTGCCAGCAGTTTGCGCGGTAGCGGGAGCTATGAGCAGTTCTTC.

The chain is built from TRBV24-1 and TRBJ2-1; 9 nucleotides line up with TRBD2. The V and J ends lost 0 bases and 7 bases, in that order; junction bases with no gene match: 12. This CDR3 region has 18 residues. Germline CDR1 and CDR2: KGHDR and SFDVKD. In nucleotides, the CDR3 is TGTGCCACCAGTGATTTGCCCCGGGGTAGCGGGAGAAATAATGAGCAGTTCTTC. The encoded protein is CATSDLPRGSGRNNEQFF.

This clonotype was seen a few times. V gene TRBV20-1 combines with J gene TRBJ2-3, with 7 bases identical to TRBD2. From germline, CDR1 is DFQATT and CDR2 SNEGSKA (reference sequence). With V trimmed by 4 bases and J by 3 bases, 7 bases remained unmatched. The CDR3 has 14 residues. The CDR3 DNA reads as TGCAGTGCTATCAGTGCTAGCGGAACAGATACGCAGTATTTT. This sequence encodes CSAISASGTDTQYF.

This clonotype was seen repeatedly, ten times or more. The genes are TRBV7-6 and TRBJ2-1, with no clear D. The CDR3 has 13 amino acids. Germline CDR1 is SGHVS and CDR2 is FNYEAQ. Trimming removed 1 base from V and 14 bases from J, with 15 bases in between. CDR3 coding DNA: TGTGCCAGCAGCTTAGGCGGTAGGAGTAAGGAGTTCTTC. Translation gives CASSLGGRSKEFF.

This clonotype turned up a few times. The chain combines TRBV4-1 with TRBJ2-1; the match to TRBD2 covers 8 bases. V was clipped by 0 bases and J by 4 bases; unmatched bases: 5. The CDR3 loop spans 16 amino acids. Germline CDR1 is MGHRA and CDR2 is YSYEKL. The CDR3 spells CASSQERLAGYNEQFF. CDR3 bases: TGCGCCAGCAGCCAAGAAAGGTTAGCGGGGTACAATGAGCAGTTCTTC.

This chain links TRBV30 with TRBJ2-5; maybe TRBD2 (6 bases). Trimming pared 2 bases from V and 13 bases from J, leaving 20 bases between. Germline CDR1 and CDR2: GTSNPN and SVGIG (reference sequence). This CDR3 has 13 amino acids. CDR3 in DNA: TGTGCCTGGAGTCAGACCGGGACTCGAAGTTCGTACTTC. Translation: CAWSQTGTRSSYF.

This clonotype was recorded at least ten times. The rearrangement joins TRBV5-1 to TRBJ2-3, with a weak D call TRBD1 (6 bases). The CDR3 has 14 amino acids. The V end was cut by 1 base, the J end by 5 bases, with 11 bases between. The V gene's germline CDR1 is SGHRS and CDR2 YFSETQ. CDR3 in DNA: TGCGCCAGCAGCTTGACAGGGACCCAAGATACGCAGTATTTT. This gives the protein CASSLTGTQDTQYF.

This clonotype was recorded many times. The V call is TRBV18, the J call TRBJ2-5; D unclear. Germline lookup yields CDR1 KGHSH and CDR2 LQKENI. The CDR3 covers 11 residues. The V end was cut by 3 bases, the J end by 5 bases, with 4 bases between. CDR3 sequence: CASSPKETQYF. CDR3 nucleotides: TGTGCCAGCTCACCCAAGGAGACCCAGTACTTC.

This clonotype occurred many times. The chain links TRBV19 to TRBJ1-4; the match to TRBD1 covers 8 bases. V was clipped by 8 bases and J by 8 bases; unmatched bases: 10. The CDR3 extends over 14 amino acids. CDR1 LNHDA and CDR2 SQIVND come from the germline V gene (reference sequence). The CDR3 DNA is TGTGCCAGTTCCGGACAGGGAGCGAGCGAAAAACTGTTTTTT. Translated: CASSGQGASEKLFF.

This clonotype was observed a handful of times. The chain uses TRBV2 and TRBJ2-7; 10 nucleotides line up with TRBD1. The CDR3 length is 16 residues. V was pared by 0 bases and J by 1 base, with 3 bases of the junction left unmatched. Germline CDR1 is SNHLY and CDR2 is FYNNEI. CDR3 nucleotides: TGTGCCAGCAGTGAAGCGGGACAGGGGACTTCCTACGAGCAGTACTTC. Protein sequence: CASSEAGQGTSYEQYF.

The V call is TRBV30, the J call TRBJ2-1, with D perhaps TRBD2 (5 bases). Between the trimmed V and J ends, which lost 0 bases and 10 bases, there was a span of 10 bases. From germline, CDR1 is GTSNPN and CDR2 SVGIG (reference sequence). The CDR3 contains 12 residues. DNA for the CDR3: TGTGCCTGGAGTGTACGGGGAGAGGAGCAGTTCTTC. This sequence encodes CAWSVRGEEQFF.

In this sample, this clonotype turned up many times. The chain couples TRBV27 to TRBJ2-1; perhaps TRBD1 as D (6 bases). V was cut by 7 bases and J by 8 bases, with 18 bases left in between. This CDR3 has 14 amino acids. Germline assignment: CDR1 MNHEY and CDR2 SMNVEV (reference sequence). CDR3: CASKRVTGYHEQFF. CDR3 DNA sequence: TGTGCCAGCAAGAGGGTCACAGGGTACCATGAGCAGTTCTTC.

This clonotype showed up many times. The genes are TRBV18 and TRBJ2-2, with 7 bases fitting TRBD1. The CDR3 contains 15 residues. V lost 3 bases and J lost 7; bases outside the gene matches: 8. Germline values: CDR1 KGHSH, CDR2 LQKENI. CDR3 region: CASSPNRGRGGELFF. The CDR3 nucleotides are TGTGCCAGCTCACCGAACAGGGGACGAGGCGGGGAGCTGTTTTTT.

By sample fraction, this clonotype is medium-sized. V usage is TRBV7-8 and J usage is TRBJ2-7; D might be TRBD1 or TRBD2, each matching 6 bases. Trimming removed 5 bases at V and 3 bases at J, with 14 bases between. CDR3 size: 14 residues. The germline CDR1 and CDR2 sequences are SGHVS and FQNEAQ. CDR3 sequence: CASSLGGPSYEQYF. The CDR3 DNA is TGTGCCAGCAGCCTCGGGGGCCCGAGCTACGAGCAGTACTTC.

CDR3 DNA sequence: TGCGCCAGCAGCCAAGACTCGGTAGACGGGAGGGTCCAAGAGACCCAGTACTTC. Amino acid sequence: CASSQDSVDGRVQETQYF. This chain links TRBV4-1 with TRBJ2-5; TRBD2 aligns across 8 bases. This CDR3 comprises 18 residues. Unmatched junction bases numbered 10, after V lost 0 bases and J lost 1 base. CDR1 is MGHRA, CDR2 YSYEKL, per germline.

This clonotype was counted only a few times. J is TRBJ2-3 and V is TRBV10-3; 10 nucleotides line up with TRBD2. Trimming removed 10 bases from V and 4 bases from J; junction bases left unmatched: 5. There are 13 residues in the CDR3. Germline V CDR1 and CDR2: ENHRY, SYGVKD. In DNA, the CDR3 is TGTGCCACCACTAGCGGGGAGTCAGATACGCAGTATTTT. Its translation is CATTSGESDTQYF.